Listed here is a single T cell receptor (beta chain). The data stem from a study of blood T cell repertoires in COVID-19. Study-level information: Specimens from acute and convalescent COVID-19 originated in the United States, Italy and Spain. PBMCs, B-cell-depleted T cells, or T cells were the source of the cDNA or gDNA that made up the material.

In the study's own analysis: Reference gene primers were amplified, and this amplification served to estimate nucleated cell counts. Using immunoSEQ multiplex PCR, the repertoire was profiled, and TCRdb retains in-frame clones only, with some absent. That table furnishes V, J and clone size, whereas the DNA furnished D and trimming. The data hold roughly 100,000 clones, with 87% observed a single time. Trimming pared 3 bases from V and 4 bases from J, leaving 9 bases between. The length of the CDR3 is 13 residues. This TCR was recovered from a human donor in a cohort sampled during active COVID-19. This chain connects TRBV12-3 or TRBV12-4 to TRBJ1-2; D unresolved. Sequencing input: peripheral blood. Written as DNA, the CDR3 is TGTGCCAGCAGTTTTAGGGAGGCCTATGGCTACACCTTC. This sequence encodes CASSFREAYGYTF.